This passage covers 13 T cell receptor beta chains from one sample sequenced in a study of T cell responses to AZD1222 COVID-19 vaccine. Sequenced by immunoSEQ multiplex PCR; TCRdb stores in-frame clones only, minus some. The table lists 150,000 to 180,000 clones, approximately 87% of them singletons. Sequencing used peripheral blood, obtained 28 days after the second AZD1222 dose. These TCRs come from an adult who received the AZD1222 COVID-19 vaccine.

CDR3 in amino acids: CASSSTRGRTYDGYTF. In nucleotides, the CDR3 is TGTGCCAGCAGCTCTACCCGCGGACGGACCTATGATGGCTACACCTTC. The V gene is TRBV11-2, the J gene TRBJ1-2; D gene uncertain. This CDR3 spans 16 amino acids. Germline V gene sequence: CDR1 SGHAT, CDR2 FQNNGV. Trimming removed 4 bases at V and 6 bases at J, with 21 bases between.

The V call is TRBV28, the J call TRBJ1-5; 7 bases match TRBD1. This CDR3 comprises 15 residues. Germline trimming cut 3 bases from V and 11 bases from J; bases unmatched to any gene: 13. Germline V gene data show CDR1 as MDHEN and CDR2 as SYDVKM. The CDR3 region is CASSLLGGQSPAQHF. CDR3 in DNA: TGTGCCAGCAGTTTGCTGGGGGGACAGTCCCCAGCCCAGCATTTT.

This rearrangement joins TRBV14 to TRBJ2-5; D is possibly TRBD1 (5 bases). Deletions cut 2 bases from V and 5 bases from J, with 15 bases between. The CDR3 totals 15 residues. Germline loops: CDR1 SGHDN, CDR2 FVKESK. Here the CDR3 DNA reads TGTGCCAGCAGCCAACGAGTGGCAGGGCTGGAGACCCAGTACTTC. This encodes CASSQRVAGLETQYF.

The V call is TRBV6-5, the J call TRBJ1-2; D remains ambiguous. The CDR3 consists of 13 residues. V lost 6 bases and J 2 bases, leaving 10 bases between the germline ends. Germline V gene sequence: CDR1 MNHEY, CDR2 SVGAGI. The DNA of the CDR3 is TGTGCCAGCAGCTTTACAGAGAACTATGGCTACACCTTC. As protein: CASSFTENYGYTF.

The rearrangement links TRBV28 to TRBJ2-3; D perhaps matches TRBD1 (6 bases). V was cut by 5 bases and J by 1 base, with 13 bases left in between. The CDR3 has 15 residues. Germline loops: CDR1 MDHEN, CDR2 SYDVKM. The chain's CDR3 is CASSQQGDRTDTQYF. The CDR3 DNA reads TGTGCCAGCAGTCAACAGGGAGATCGCACAGATACGCAGTATTTT.

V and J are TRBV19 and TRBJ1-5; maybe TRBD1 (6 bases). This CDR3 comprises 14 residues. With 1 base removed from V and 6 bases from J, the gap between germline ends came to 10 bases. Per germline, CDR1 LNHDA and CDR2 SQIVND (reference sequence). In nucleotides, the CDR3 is TGTGCCAGTAGTATAGCAGGGGCGGGTCAGCCCCAGCATTTT. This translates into CASSIAGAGQPQHF.

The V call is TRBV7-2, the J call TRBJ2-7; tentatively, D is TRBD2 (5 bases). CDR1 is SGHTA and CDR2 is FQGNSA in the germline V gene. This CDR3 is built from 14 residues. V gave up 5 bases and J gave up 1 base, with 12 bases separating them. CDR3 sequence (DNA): TGTGCCAGCAGCCCGTCGGGGAAATCCTACGAGCAGTACTTC. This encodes CASSPSGKSYEQYF.

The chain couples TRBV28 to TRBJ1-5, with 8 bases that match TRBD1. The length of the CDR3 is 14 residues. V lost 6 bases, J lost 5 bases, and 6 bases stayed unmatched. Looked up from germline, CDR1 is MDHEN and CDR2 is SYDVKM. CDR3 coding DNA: TGTGCCAGCAGGTCGGGACAGGAACATCAGCCCCAGCATTTT. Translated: CASRSGQEHQPQHF.

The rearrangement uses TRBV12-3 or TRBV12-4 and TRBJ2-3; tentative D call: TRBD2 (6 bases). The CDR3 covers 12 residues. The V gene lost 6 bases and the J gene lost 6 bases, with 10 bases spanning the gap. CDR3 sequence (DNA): TGTGCCAGCAGCCGGGACTTCGATACGCAGTATTTT. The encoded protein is CASSRDFDTQYF.

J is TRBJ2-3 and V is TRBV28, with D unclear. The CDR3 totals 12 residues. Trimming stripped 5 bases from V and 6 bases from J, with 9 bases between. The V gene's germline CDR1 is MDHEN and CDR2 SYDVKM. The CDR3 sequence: CASSALGDTQYF. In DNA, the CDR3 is TGTGCCAGCAGTGCGCTGGGGGATACGCAGTATTTT.

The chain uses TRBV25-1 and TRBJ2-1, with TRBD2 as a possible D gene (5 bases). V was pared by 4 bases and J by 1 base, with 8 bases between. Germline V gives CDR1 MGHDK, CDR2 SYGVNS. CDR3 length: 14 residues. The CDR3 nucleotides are TGTGCCAGCAGTGCCCCGGGATCCTACAATGAGCAGTTCTTC. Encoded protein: CASSAPGSYNEQFF.

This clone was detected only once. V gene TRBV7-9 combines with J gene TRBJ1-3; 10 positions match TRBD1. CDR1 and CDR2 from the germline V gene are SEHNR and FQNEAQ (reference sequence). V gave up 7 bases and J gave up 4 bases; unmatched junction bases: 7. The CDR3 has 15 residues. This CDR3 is CASTSGTGDGNTIYF. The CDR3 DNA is TGTGCCAGCACTTCCGGGACAGGGGACGGAAACACCATATATTTT.

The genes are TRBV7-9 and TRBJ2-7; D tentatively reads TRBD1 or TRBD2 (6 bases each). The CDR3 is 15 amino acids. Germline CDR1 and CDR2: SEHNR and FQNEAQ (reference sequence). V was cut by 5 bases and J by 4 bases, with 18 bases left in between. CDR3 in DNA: TGTGCCAGCAGCACAGGAGGGGCAGGGGAGTACGAGCAGTACTTC. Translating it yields CASSTGGAGEYEQYF.